This T cell receptor (beta chain) originates from a study of OX40 agonist ivuxolimab in advanced cancers. Trimming shortened V by 0 bases and J by 6 bases, and 8 bases separated the two germline ends. The germline V gene encodes CDR1 MGHRA and CDR2 YSYEKL. This CDR3 comprises 14 residues. Profiling relied on immunoSEQ multiplex PCR, and the TCRdb table lists in-frame clones only, not all of them. The table records more than 65,000 clones, around 92% of them present only once. Peripheral blood came from all dose cohorts at three timepoints. This material consisted of CD4+ or CD8+ T cells sorted from blood, taken in a trial of the OX40 agonist ivuxolimab. The source is an adult with an advanced solid tumor such as melanoma, head and neck, liver or kidney cancer. The chain has TRBV4-1 and TRBJ2-2; the D is unclear. CDR3: CASSQDTSPGELFF. The CDR3 DNA reads as TGCGCCAGCAGCCAAGACACGTCTCCCGGGGAGCTGTTTTTT.